This is a list of T cell receptor beta chains from one sample in a study of blood T cell repertoires in COVID-19. The protocol was immunoSEQ multiplex PCR, while the TCRdb copy is restricted to in-frame clones and leaves out a portion. The sample holds tens of thousands of clones, 86% seen once. The material sequenced was peripheral blood. These receptors were taken from a man aged 50 to 60 with active COVID-19. Each CDR3 is given with its conserved first and last residue.

TRBV7-8 CASSRGGYNEQFF
TRBV7-2 CASSSFVQANTGELFF
TRBV4-3 CASSQDRVITDTQYF
TRBV21-1 CASSKVDTPEGYYNSPLHF
TRBV6-1 CASSLWGGGELFF
TRBV11-2 CASSSGLVGKTGELFF
TRBV14 CASSQVQGLRVGTEAFF
TRBV7-9 CASSLSLSAGKNYGYTF
TRBV15 CATSRDLSRGWETQYF
TRBV11-2 CASRTQGRGNTEAFF
TRBV6-6 CASSDGGFGNSPLHF
TRBV4-3 CASSRLQGVSSGNTIYF
TRBV5-4 CASSSPGAGNEKLFF
TRBV11-2 CASSLAGGTTYNEQFF
TRBV30 CAFTDSPKLYEQYF
TRBV30 CAWTNRGGSGEQYF
TRBV27 CASSRGQGLDTDTQYF
TRBV15 CATSRRTGSTDTQYF
TRBV24-1 CATSDLGGKGVNEQFF
TRBV11-2 CASSYPGAGQGANTGELFF
TRBV29-1 CSVEDSRVRGDTIYF
TRBV9 CASGDGAASNQPQHF
TRBV9 CASSVGQDYGYTF
TRBV15 CATSRANSLGDNGYTF
TRBV27 CASSSTGTGIYEQYF
TRBV15 CATSPHGTSGGDAQGTQYF
TRBV28 CASSSAGGSTDTQYF
TRBV11-2 CASSLYHRGSHGGELFF
TRBV3-1/TRBV3-2 CASSEGTASGNTIYF
TRBV5-1 CASSLAGSQPQHF
TRBV7-9 CASSLETGGFTPLHF
TRBV5-4 CASSSTGIREKLFF
TRBV28 CASSLRVDRARDGYTF
TRBV7-9 CASSAVGGTEAFF
TRBV30 CAWSVWEAIMNTEAFF
TRBV4-3 CASSQSPPRSGGYNEQFF
TRBV7-2 CASSLVAHEQYF
TRBV7-2 CASSLELRTDTQYF
TRBV5-1 CASGDRGQAFF
TRBV2 CASSGTLFTGELFF
TRBV5-4 CASSLAERSSYNEQFF
TRBV7-9 CASSLGAGVGNTEAFF
TRBV9 CASSVAADLPIGNTQYF
TRBV7-9 CASSLNAEFYGYTF
TRBV5-5 CASSEETGALSGELFF
TRBV24-1 CATRGLENTEAFF
TRBV9 CASSWGTSRDTGELFF
TRBV6-5 CASSYRTGKNQPQHF
TRBV27 CASSFGTGRDQPQHF
TRBV6-5 CASRPGTGEKLFF
TRBV18 CASSPPVTYPSYEQYF